This T cell receptor beta chain was recovered during a study of neurological immune-mediated disorders. For the study at large: Multiple sclerosis patients numbered roughly 34, of whom around 30 were relapsing-remitting and 3 secondary progressive.

The germline gives CDR1 MNHEY, CDR2 SVGAGI. The V gene end was trimmed by 5 bases and the J gene end by 5 bases; junction bases not matched to a gene: 7. This CDR3 region has 14 residues. This clonotype was recorded many times. The yield of each sequencing run was over 170 million TCR-beta sequences from 15-18 subjects. TCRdb re-called the 5' RACE reads through MiXCR, storing one row per CDR3 protein. The table includes about 21,000 distinct CDR3 sequences, roughly 17% detected once. The sequencing input was CD8+ T cells from blood. The receptor was derived from a young woman with multiple sclerosis. The chain carries TRBV6-5 and TRBJ1-1, with 8 bases identical to TRBD1. The CDR3 is CASSEGTGGTEAFF. DNA of the CDR3: TGTGCCAGCAGTGAAGGCACAGGGGGGACTGAAGCTTTCTTT.